This T cell receptor (beta chain) was sequenced during a study of blood T cells in healthy people across ages. A sample-barcoded 5' primer and a J-beta primer mix were used in a second PCR of roughly 7 to 12 cycles. Unique molecular identifiers of 12 random nucleotides labeled each cDNA. TCRdb used MiXCR to reprocess the 5' RACE reads, holding one entry per CDR3 protein. This sample has 540,000 or so distinct CDR3 sequences, with more than 20% found just once. Germline V gene lookup returns CDR1 DFQATT and CDR2 SNEGSKA (reference sequence). There are 13 residues in the CDR3. Trimming left V 5 bases short and J 1 base short, with 12 bases between. Overall study findings and caveats: Age showed a roughly linear inverse relationship with TCR beta diversity per million T cells.

Comment on this clonotype: Its antigen is not identified.

The same specimen was also included in a second study, on T cells of mothers and their children.

V is TRBV20-1 and J is TRBJ2-7, with no clear D. The TCR sequence derives from a boy aged 5-17 years in good health. The specimen was blood. CDR3 loop: CSAWTEHSYEQYF. DNA of the CDR3: TGCAGTGCTTGGACGGAACATTCCTACGAGCAGTACTTC.